The clone carrying this TCR beta chain was observed at least ten times. These data belong to a study of T cells in Graves' hyperthyroidism and ophthalmopathy. The wider study: Peripheral blood draws took place at initial diagnosis, ahead of any treatment.

Germline assignment: CDR1 LGHDT and CDR2 YNNKEL (reference sequence). CDR3 length: 15 amino acids. Trimming cost V 4 bases and J 4 bases, with 17 bases left between them. Regions amplified from RNA transcripts were the TCR beta CDR3 regions. Primed by the HTBI set, a first-round RT-PCR was run on the TCR CDR3. TCRdb independently ran MiXCR on the multiplex PCR reads; one entry per CDR3 protein. The repertoire has fewer than 400,000 distinct CDR3 sequences, about an eighth of them found once; the top ten carry 28%. The sequencing sample was made of blood. The chain combines TRBV3-1 with TRBJ2-7; either TRBD1 or TRBD2 may fit D (5 bases each). The receptor's source is a man aged 50-59 years with Graves' ophthalmopathy. CDR3 sequence (DNA): TGTGCCAGCAGCCTGGGGGACGGATACCCTTACGAGCAGTACTTC. Translating it yields CASSLGDGYPYEQYF.